What follows are 5 T cell receptor beta chains derived from one specimen sequenced in a study of blood T cell repertoires in COVID-19. Here immunoSEQ multiplex PCR was the method, and the copy in TCRdb shows in-frame clones only, minus some. The table lists 250,000 or so clones, roughly 80% of them singletons. The sequencing sample was made of PBMCs or T cells enriched from blood (not recorded which). The receptors were sampled from a woman between 40 and 50 years old who had been exposed to COVID-19.

The rearrangement joins TRBV7-2 to TRBJ1-3; TRBD1 matches 7 bases. Losses at the gene ends were 1 base for V and 2 bases for J; bases not matched to a gene: 8. Germline CDR1 SGHTA, CDR2 FQGNSA. The CDR3 covers 17 residues. CDR3 coding DNA: TGTGCCAGCAGCTTAGGTGACAGGGTCGGCGCTGGAAACACCATATATTTT. It encodes CASSLGDRVGAGNTIYF.

V is TRBV2 and J is TRBJ2-1, with 7 bases lining up with TRBD1. The CDR3 extends over 13 amino acids. Per the germline V gene, CDR1 is SNHLY and CDR2 is FYNNEI. With 7 bases clipped from V and 4 bases from J, the junction kept 4 bases outside the gene matches. The CDR3 is CASITGEYNEQFF. The CDR3 DNA sequence: TGTGCCAGCATCACAGGGGAGTACAATGAGCAGTTCTTC.

The V call is TRBV4-3, the J call TRBJ1-6; TRBD1 is a possible D gene (6 bases). The CDR3 covers 13 residues. CDR1 and CDR2 (germline): LGHNA, YSLEER. V dropped 1 base and J dropped 9 bases, with 7 bases sitting between them. The CDR3 bases are TGCGCCAGCAGCCAAGGGGACACTTCACCCCTCCACTTT. Translation gives CASSQGDTSPLHF.

The chain has TRBV6-2 or TRBV6-3 and TRBJ1-5; D call uncertain. CDR1 is MNHEY, CDR2 SVGEGT, per germline. Trimming removed 4 bases from V and 4 bases from J, with 5 bases in between. This CDR3 is built from 12 residues. The CDR3 coding sequence is TGTGCCAGCAGTTCCACTAATCAGCCCCAGCATTTT. This gives the protein CASSSTNQPQHF.

In this sample, this clone turned up a few times. This chain links TRBV6-1 with TRBJ2-3, with TRBD1 matching 7 bases. The CDR3 is made up of 15 amino acids. CDR1 and CDR2 (germline): MNHNS, SASEGT. Trimming took 5 bases from V and 1 from J; bases not matched to a gene: 6. As DNA, the CDR3 is TGTGCCAGCAGTTCGGGACAGACCCGCACAGATACGCAGTATTTT. Its protein is CASSSGQTRTDTQYF.